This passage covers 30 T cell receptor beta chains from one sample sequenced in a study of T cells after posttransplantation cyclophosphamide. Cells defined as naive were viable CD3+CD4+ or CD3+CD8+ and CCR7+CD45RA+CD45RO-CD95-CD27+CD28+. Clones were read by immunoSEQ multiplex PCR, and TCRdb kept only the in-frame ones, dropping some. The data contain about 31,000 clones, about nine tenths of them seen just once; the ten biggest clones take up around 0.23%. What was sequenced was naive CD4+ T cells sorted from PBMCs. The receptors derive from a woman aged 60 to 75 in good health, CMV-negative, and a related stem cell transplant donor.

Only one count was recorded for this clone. CDR3 sequence (DNA): TGTGCCAGCAGTGAAACAGGGGAAAATGAAGCTTTCTTT. Residues: CASSETGENEAFF. V is TRBV6-1 and J is TRBJ1-1; TRBD1 agrees at 7 bases. Looked up from germline, CDR1 is MNHNS and CDR2 is SASEGT. This CDR3 region has 13 residues. After removal of 2 bases from V and 7 bases from J, the junction contained 4 bases not matched to a gene.

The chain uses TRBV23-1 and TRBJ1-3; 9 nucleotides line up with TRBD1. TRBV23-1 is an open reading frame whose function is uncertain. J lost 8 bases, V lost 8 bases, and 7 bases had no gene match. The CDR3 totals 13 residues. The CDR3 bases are TGCGCCAGCCCGGGACAGGGTATAGACACCATATATTTT. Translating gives CASPGQGIDTIYF.

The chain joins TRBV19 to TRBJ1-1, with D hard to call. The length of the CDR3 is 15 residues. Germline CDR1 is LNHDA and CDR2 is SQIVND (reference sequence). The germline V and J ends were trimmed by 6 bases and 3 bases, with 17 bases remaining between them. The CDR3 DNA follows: TGTGCCAGTAGCGTGGGAAGTGTCGGGGACACTGAAGCTTTCTTT. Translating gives CASSVGSVGDTEAFF. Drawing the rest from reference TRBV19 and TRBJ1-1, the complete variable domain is DGGITQSPKYLFRKEGQNVTLSCEQNLNHDAMYWYRQDPGQGLRLIYYSQIVNDFQKGDIAEGYSVSREKKESFPLTVTSAQKNPTAFYLCASSVGSVGDTEAFFGQGTRLTVV.

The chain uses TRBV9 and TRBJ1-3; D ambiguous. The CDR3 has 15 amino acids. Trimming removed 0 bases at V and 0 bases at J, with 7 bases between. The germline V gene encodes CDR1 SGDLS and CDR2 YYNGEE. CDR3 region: CASSVEQSSGNTIYF. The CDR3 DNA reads TGTGCCAGCAGCGTAGAACAGAGCTCTGGAAACACCATATATTTT.

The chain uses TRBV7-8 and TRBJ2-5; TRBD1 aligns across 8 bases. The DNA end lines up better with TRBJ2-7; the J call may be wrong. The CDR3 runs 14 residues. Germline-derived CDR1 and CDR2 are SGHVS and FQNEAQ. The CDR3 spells CASSPQGAAYEQYF. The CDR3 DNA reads TGTGCCAGCAGCCCGCAGGGGGCGGCCTACGAGCAGTACTTC.

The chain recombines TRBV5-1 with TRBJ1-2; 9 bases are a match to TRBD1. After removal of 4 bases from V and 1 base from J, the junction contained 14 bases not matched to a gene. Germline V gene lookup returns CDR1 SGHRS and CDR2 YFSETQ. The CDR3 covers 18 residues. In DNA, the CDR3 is TGCGCCAGCAGCGTTTCCGGGACAGGGTTAACTTTTAACTATGGCTACACCTTC. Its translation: CASSVSGTGLTFNYGYTF.

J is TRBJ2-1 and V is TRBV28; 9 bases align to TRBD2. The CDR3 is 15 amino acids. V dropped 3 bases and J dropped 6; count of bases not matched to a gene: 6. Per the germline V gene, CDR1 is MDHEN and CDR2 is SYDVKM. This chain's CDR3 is CASSFNRLAVNEQFF. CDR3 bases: TGTGCCAGCAGTTTCAACCGACTAGCGGTCAATGAGCAGTTCTTC.

The CDR3 nucleotides are TGTGCCAGTAGTACTGAGACAGGGGCACGCCATCAGCCCCAGCATTTT. This translates into CASSTETGARHQPQHF. The chain combines TRBV19 with TRBJ1-5, with 8 bases lining up with TRBD1. CDR1 and CDR2 from the germline V gene are LNHDA and SQIVND (reference sequence). The CDR3 extends over 16 amino acids. The V segment lost 4 bases and the J segment 5 bases; nucleotides outside the gene matches: 10.

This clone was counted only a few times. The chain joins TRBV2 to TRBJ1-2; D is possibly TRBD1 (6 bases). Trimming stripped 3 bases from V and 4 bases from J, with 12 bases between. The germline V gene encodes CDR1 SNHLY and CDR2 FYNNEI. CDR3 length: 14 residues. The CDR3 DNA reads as TGTGCCAGCAGTGAGTCCCAAGGGGGCTATGGCTACACCTTC. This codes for CASSESQGGYGYTF.

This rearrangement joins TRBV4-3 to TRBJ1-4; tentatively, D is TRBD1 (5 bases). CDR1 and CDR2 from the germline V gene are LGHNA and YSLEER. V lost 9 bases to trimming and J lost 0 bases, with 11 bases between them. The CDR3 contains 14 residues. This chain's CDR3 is CASNRDSTNEKLFF. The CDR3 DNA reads TGCGCCAGTAACCGGGACTCAACTAATGAAAAACTGTTTTTT.

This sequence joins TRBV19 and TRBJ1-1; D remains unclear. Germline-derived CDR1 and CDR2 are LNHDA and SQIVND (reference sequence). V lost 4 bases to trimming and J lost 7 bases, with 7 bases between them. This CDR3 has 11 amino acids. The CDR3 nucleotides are TGTGCCAGTAGTAGAGGGATTGAAGCTTTCTTT. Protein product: CASSRGIEAFF.

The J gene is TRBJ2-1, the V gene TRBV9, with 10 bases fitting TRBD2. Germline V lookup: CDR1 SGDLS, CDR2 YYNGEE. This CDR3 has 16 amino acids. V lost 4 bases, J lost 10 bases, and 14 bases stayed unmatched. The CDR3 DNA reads TGTGCCAGCAGCCTCCTTGGGGCTAGCGGGAGTGGGGAGCAGTTCTTC. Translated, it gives CASSLLGASGSGEQFF.

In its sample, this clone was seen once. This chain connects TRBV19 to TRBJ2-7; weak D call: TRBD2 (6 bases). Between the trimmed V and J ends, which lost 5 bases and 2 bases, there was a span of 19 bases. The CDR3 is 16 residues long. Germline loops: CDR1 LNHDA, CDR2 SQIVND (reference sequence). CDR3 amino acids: CASSQLGAGTTYEQYF. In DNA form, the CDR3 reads TGTGCCAGTAGTCAACTTGGGGCGGGAACTACCTACGAGCAGTACTTC.

CDR3 residues: CASSLAGGNEQFF. The CDR3 DNA reads as TGTGCCAGCAGCTTAGCAGGGGGCAATGAGCAGTTCTTC. The genes are TRBV7-9 and TRBJ2-1, with D possibly TRBD1 on 6 matching bases. CDR1 is SEHNR and CDR2 is FQNEAQ in the germline V gene (reference sequence). Deletions cut 0 bases from V and 6 bases from J, with 6 bases between. There are 13 residues in the CDR3. The whole variable domain, filled in from reference TRBV7-9 and TRBJ2-1, reads DTGVSQNPRHKITKRGQNVTFRCDPISEHNRLYWYRQTLGQGPEFLTYFQNEAQLEKSRLLSDRFSAERPKGSFSTLEIQRTEQGDSAMYLCASSLAGGNEQFFGPGTRLTVL.

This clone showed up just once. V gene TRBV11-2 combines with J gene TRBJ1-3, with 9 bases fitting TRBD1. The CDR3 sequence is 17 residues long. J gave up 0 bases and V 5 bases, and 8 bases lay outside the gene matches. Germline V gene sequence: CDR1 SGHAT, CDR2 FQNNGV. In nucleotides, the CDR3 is TGTGCCAGCAGCCCCCGGACAGGGGCCAGCTCTGGAAACACCATATATTTT. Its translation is CASSPRTGASSGNTIYF.

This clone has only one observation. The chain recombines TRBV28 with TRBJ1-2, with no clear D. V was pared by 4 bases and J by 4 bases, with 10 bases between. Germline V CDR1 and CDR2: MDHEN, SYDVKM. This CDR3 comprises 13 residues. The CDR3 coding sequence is TGTGCCAGCAGTTCAAACTTCGGCTATGGCTACACCTTC. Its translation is CASSSNFGYGYTF.

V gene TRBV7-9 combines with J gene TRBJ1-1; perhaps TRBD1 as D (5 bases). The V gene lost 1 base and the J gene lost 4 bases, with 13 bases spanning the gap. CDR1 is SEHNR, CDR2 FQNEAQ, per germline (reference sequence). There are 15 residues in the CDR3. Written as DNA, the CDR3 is TGTGCCAGCAGCTTAGGGAGGGGATGGGGCACTGAAGCTTTCTTT. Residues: CASSLGRGWGTEAFF.

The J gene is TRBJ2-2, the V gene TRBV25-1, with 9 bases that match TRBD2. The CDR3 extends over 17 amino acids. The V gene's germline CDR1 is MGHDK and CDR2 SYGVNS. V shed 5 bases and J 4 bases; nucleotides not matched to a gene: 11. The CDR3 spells CASSLNSRGGSTGELFF. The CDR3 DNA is TGTGCCAGCAGTTTAAACTCGCGGGGGGGCAGCACCGGGGAGCTGTTTTTT.

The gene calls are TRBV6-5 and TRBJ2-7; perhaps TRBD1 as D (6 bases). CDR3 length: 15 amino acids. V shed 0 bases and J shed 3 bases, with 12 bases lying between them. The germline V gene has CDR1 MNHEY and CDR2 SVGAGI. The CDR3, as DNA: TGTGCCAGCAGTTACTCGATGACAGGAAGCTACGAGCAGTACTTC. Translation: CASSYSMTGSYEQYF.

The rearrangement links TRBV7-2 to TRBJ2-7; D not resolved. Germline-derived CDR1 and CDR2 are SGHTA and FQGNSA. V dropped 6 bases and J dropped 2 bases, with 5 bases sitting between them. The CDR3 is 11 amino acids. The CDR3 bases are TGTGCCAGCAGAGGAGCCTACGAGCAGTACTTC. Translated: CASRGAYEQYF.

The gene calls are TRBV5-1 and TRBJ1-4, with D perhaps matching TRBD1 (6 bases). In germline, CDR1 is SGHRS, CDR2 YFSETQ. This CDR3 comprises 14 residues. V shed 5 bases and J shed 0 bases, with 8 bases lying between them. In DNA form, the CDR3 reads TGCGCCAGCAGTACAGGGTCAACTAATGAAAAACTGTTTTTT. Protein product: CASSTGSTNEKLFF.

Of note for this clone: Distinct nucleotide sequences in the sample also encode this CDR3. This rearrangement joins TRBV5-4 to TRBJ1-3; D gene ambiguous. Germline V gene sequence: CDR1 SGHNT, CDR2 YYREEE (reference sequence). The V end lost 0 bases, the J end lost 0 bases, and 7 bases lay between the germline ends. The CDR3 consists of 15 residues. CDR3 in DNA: TGTGCCAGCAGCTTGGGGCAAAACTCTGGAAACACCATATATTTT. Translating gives CASSLGQNSGNTIYF.

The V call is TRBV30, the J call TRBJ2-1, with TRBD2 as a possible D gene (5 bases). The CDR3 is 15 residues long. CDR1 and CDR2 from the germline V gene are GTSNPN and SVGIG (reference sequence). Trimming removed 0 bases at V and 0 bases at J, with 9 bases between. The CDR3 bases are TGTGCCTGGAGTGTAGGACTGAGCTCCTACAATGAGCAGTTCTTC. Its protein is CAWSVGLSSYNEQFF.

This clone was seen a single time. The DNA for the CDR3 is TGTGCCAGCAGCTTGGAGACAGGGAACGGCTACACCTTC. It codes for CASSLETGNGYTF. This chain uses TRBV5-4 with TRBJ1-2; 7 nucleotides align to TRBD1. Trimming removed 0 bases from V and 8 bases from J; junction bases left unmatched: 4. CDR1 SGHNT and CDR2 YYREEE come from the germline V gene (reference sequence). The CDR3 is 13 residues long.

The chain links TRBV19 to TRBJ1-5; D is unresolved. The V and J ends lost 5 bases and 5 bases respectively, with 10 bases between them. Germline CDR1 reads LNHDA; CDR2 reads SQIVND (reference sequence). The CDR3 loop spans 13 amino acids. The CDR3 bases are TGTGCCAGTAGTCTCGGGAATTATCAGCCCCAGCATTTT. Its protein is CASSLGNYQPQHF.

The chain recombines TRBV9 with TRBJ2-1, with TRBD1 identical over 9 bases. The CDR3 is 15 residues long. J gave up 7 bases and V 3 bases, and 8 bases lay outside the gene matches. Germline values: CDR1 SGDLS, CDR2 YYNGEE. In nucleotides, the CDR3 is TGTGCCAGCAGCGCCCGGGACAGGGAGCGGAATGAGCAGTTCTTC. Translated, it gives CASSARDRERNEQFF.

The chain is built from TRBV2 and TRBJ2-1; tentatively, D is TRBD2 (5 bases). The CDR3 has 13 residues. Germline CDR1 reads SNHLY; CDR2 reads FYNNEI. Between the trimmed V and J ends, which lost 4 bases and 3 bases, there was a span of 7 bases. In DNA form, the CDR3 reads TGTGCCAGCAGTGCGGGGTTCTACAATGAGCAGTTCTTC. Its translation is CASSAGFYNEQFF.

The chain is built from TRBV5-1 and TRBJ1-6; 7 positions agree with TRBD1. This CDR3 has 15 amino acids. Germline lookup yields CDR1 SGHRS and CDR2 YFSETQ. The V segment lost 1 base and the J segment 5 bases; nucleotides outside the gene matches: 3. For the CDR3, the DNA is TGCGCCAGCAGCTTGTCCGGGACAGATAATTCACCCCTCCACTTT. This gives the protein CASSLSGTDNSPLHF.

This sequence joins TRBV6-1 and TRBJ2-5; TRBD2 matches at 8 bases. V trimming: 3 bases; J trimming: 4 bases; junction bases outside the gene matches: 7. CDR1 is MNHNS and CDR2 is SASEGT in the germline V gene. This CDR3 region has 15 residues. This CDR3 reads CASSDAGTSRETQYF. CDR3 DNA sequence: TGTGCCAGCAGTGACGCCGGGACTAGTCGAGAGACCCAGTACTTC.

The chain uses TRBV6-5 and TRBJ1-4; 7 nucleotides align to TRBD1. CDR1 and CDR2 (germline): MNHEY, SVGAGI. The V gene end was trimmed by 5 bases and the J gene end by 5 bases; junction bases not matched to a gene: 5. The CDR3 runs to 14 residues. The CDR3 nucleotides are TGTGCCAGCAGTCCTCCGACAGGGAATGAAAAACTGTTTTTT. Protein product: CASSPPTGNEKLFF.